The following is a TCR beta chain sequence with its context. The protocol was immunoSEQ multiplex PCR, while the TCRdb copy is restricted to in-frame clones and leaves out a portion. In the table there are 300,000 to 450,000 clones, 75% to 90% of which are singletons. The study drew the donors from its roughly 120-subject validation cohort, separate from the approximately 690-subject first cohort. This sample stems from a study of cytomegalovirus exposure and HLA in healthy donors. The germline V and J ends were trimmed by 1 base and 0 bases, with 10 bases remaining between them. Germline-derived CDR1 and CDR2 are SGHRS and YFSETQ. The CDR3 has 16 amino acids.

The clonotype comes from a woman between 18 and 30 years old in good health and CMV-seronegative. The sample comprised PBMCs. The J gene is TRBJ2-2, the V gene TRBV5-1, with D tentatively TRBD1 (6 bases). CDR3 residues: CASSLYQGTNTGELFF. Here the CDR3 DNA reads TGCGCCAGCAGCTTGTATCAGGGGACGAACACCGGGGAGCTGTTTTTT.